Described below is a single T cell receptor beta chain sequence and its context. The antigen is undetermined. TCRdb reprocessed the multiplex PCR reads via MiXCR and lists one record per CDR3 protein. The sample carries 60,000 to 70,000 distinct CDR3 sequences, approximately 57% recorded once. The sample comes from a study of breast tumors, draining lymph nodes, adjacent tissues. Broader study findings: Luminal-like breast cancer showed significantly greater tumor-nontumor repertoire similarity than basal-like breast cancer did. Tumor T cell lymph node origin was a supported hypothesis, not proven. Data fit most tumor T cells coming from lymph node, expanding in tumor. Tumor TCR diversity was below lymph nodes but above nontumor tissue.

Per germline, CDR1 DFQATT and CDR2 SNEGSKA (reference sequence). The V end lost 3 bases, the J end lost 6 bases, and 18 bases lay between the germline ends. This CDR3 is 15 amino acids long. The sequence came from a female donor with breast cancer. Some clones in this sample may be carry-over from other donors' samples. The chain is built from TRBV20-1 and TRBJ1-5; D possibly corresponds to TRBD1 (5 bases). Sequencing input: breast tumor tissue. The CDR3: CSASHPGGASQPQHF. CDR3 in DNA: TGCAGTGCTAGTCACCCGGGCGGGGCATCTCAGCCCCAGCATTTT.